This T cell receptor beta chain was recorded in a study of blood T cell repertoires in COVID-19. Study in general: Whether acute or convalescent, the COVID-19 samples came from the United States, Italy and Spain. T cells, B-cell-depleted T cells, or PBMCs provided the cDNA or gDNA that served as material.

The method was immunoSEQ multiplex PCR; TCRdb's version includes in-frame clones alone and lacks a portion of them. The sample has under 150,000 clones, under 85% seen once. V was cut by 5 bases and J by 0 bases, with 13 bases left in between. Per the germline V gene, CDR1 is MNHEY and CDR2 is SVGEGT. The CDR3 totals 15 residues. Input material: peripheral blood. The chain employs TRBV6-2 or TRBV6-3 and TRBJ1-2, with no clear D. This TCR came from a human donor in a cohort sampled during active COVID-19. CDR3 DNA: TGTGCCAGCAGTCACCCACCGGGTGCTAACTATGGCTACACCTTC. Encoded protein: CASSHPPGANYGYTF.